A single sample is the source of the 11 T cell receptor beta chains below, sequenced in a study of blood T cell repertoires in COVID-19. Sequencing used immunoSEQ multiplex PCR; TCRdb keeps in-frame clones, though not all of them. The sample includes 210,000 or so clones, around 80% of them seen just once. The sequenced material came from peripheral blood. These receptors were taken from a woman aged 25-40 years with COVID-19, enrolled during active disease.

This clone was seen a handful of times. The genes are TRBV7-2 and TRBJ2-1; weak D call: TRBD1 (5 bases). The germline V and J ends were trimmed by 5 bases and 2 bases, with 7 bases remaining between them. CDR3 size: 13 residues. Germline CDR1 and CDR2: SGHTA and FQGNSA. The CDR3 DNA is TGTGCCAGCAGCCCGGACACCTACAATGAGCAGTTCTTC. This sequence encodes CASSPDTYNEQFF.

In nucleotides, the CDR3 is TGCAGCCTCCCTGCGGGGGGGGACACAGATACGCAGTATTTT. Amino acids: CSLPAGGDTDTQYF. V is TRBV29-1 and J is TRBJ2-3; 9 bases fit TRBD2. V shed 8 bases and J 2 bases; nucleotides not matched to a gene: 8. The length of the CDR3 is 14 residues. Germline-derived CDR1 and CDR2 are SQVTM and ANQGSEA.

V and J are TRBV5-1 and TRBJ2-5; D perhaps matches TRBD2 (6 bases). The V end was cut by 0 bases, the J end by 1 base, with 10 bases between. CDR1 is SGHRS, CDR2 YFSETQ, per germline. This CDR3 region has 15 residues. The CDR3: CASSLGGKSQETQYF. The CDR3 coding sequence is TGCGCCAGCAGCTTGGGCGGGAAGTCCCAAGAGACCCAGTACTTC.

V gene TRBV6-5 combines with J gene TRBJ1-2, with 8 bases that match TRBD1. The CDR3 has 14 residues. Germline CDR1 is MNHEY and CDR2 is SVGAGI. After removal of 7 bases from V and 2 bases from J, the junction contained 6 bases not matched to a gene. The CDR3 loop is CASKQTGANYGYTF. The CDR3 region has the DNA TGTGCCAGCAAACAGACAGGGGCGAACTATGGCTACACCTTC.

The chain has TRBV10-3 and TRBJ2-7; TRBD1 matches at 7 bases. The CDR3 contains 16 residues. Germline CDR1 and CDR2: ENHRY and SYGVKD. V shed 0 bases and J 3 bases; nucleotides not matched to a gene: 8. The DNA for the CDR3 is TGTGCCATCAGTGAGTCGAGACTACAGGGGTTCTACGAGCAGTACTTC. This sequence encodes CAISESRLQGFYEQYF.

The CDR3 is CASSELGTDTQYF. DNA of the CDR3: TGTGCCAGCTCGGAGCTGGGCACAGATACGCAGTATTTT. The J gene is TRBJ2-3, the V gene TRBV2; D remains unclear. Deletions cut 8 bases from V and 1 base from J, with 10 bases between. Germline V gene sequence: CDR1 SNHLY, CDR2 FYNNEI. The CDR3 contains 13 residues.

J is TRBJ1-1 and V is TRBV5-1; possibly TRBD1 for D (6 bases). This CDR3 has 16 residues. Trimming took off 1 base at V and 0 bases at J, with 13 bases between the two ends. The V gene's germline CDR1 is SGHRS and CDR2 YFSETQ. In DNA, the CDR3 is TGCGCCAGCAGCTTGTCCGGACAGAGGATGAACACTGAAGCTTTCTTT. Its translation is CASSLSGQRMNTEAFF.

The rearrangement links TRBV11-2 to TRBJ1-6; 7 bases are shared with TRBD1. Germline loops: CDR1 SGHAT, CDR2 FQNNGV. The CDR3 runs 15 residues. Losses at the gene ends were 5 bases for V and 6 bases for J; bases not matched to a gene: 7. CDR3 nucleotide sequence: TGTGCCAGCAGCACCTCAACAGGGGTTAATTCACCCCTCCACTTT. The encoded protein is CASSTSTGVNSPLHF. The whole variable domain, filled in from reference TRBV11-2 and TRBJ1-6, reads EAGVAQSPRYKIIEKRQSVAFWCNPISGHATLYWYQQILGQGPKLLIQFQNNGVVDDSQLPKDRFSAERLKGVDSTLKIQPAKLEDSAVYLCASSTSTGVNSPLHFGNGTRLTVT.

This clone was counted a single time. The chain couples TRBV4-2 to TRBJ1-2; a possible D gene is TRBD1 (5 bases). V was shortened by 1 base and J by 3 bases, with 15 bases between the two germline ends. Germline V gene lookup returns CDR1 LGHNA and CDR2 YNFKEQ. The CDR3 length is 16 residues. CDR3 sequence (DNA): TGTGCCAGCAGCCAAGTCGGCGGGGCCATGGACTATGGCTACACCTTC. Amino acid sequence: CASSQVGGAMDYGYTF.

This clone was counted between two and nine times. The chain uses TRBV5-1 and TRBJ1-2; 8 bases align to TRBD1. The V segment lost 0 bases and the J segment 2 bases; nucleotides outside the gene matches: 0. The CDR3 is 14 residues long. CDR1 and CDR2 (germline): SGHRS, YFSETQ. This chain's CDR3 is CASSLGTGNYGYTF. The CDR3 DNA reads TGCGCCAGCAGCTTGGGGACAGGGAACTATGGCTACACCTTC.

This chain links TRBV19 with TRBJ1-2, with 7 bases aligning to TRBD1. CDR1 LNHDA and CDR2 SQIVND come from the germline V gene (reference sequence). The CDR3 runs to 15 residues. V lost 9 bases, J lost 4 bases, and 14 bases stayed unmatched. The CDR3 loop reads CASRKETGVGYGYTF. DNA of the CDR3: TGTGCCAGCAGAAAAGAAACAGGGGTGGGCTATGGCTACACCTTC.